This TCR beta chain was captured in a study of blood T cell repertoires in COVID-19. In the study overall: COVID-19 samples from acute and convalescent phases originated in the United States, Italy and Spain. In each case, the material was cDNA or gDNA derived from T cells, B-cell-depleted T cells, or PBMCs.

This clone has more than one count but fewer than ten. Authors' analysis steps: Amplified reference gene primers provided the basis for estimating nucleated cell counts. Assay: immunoSEQ multiplex PCR; the TCRdb copy retains only in-frame clones and omits some. That table gives V, J and clone size, and the DNA gave D and trimming. The sample gives about 43,000 clones, about 85% of which show up once; around 10% is in the top ten. Germline V gene sequence: CDR1 SGHTA, CDR2 FQGNSA. The ends were cut back, 4 bases at V and 4 bases at J, with 13 bases in the middle. The CDR3 covers 14 residues. The V and J genes are TRBV7-2 and TRBJ1-1; possibly TRBD1 for D (6 bases). The clonotype comes from a woman of 80 years or more with active COVID-19. Source material: peripheral blood. The CDR3 is CASSYAGGGTEAFF. CDR3 sequence (DNA): TGTGCCAGCAGCTATGCGGGGGGCGGCACTGAAGCTTTCTTT.